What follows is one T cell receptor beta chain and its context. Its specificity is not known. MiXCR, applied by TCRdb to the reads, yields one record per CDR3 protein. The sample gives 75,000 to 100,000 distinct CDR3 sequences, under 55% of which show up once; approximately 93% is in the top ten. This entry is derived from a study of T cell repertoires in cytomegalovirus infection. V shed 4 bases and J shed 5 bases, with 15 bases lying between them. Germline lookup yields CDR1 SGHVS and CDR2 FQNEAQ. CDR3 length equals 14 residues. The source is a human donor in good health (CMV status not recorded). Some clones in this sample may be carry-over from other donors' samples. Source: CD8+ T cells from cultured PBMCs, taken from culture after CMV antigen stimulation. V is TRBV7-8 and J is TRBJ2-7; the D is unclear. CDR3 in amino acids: CASSCVTPGDEQYF. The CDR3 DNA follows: TGTGCCAGCAGCTGTGTAACGCCTGGCGACGAGCAGTACTTC.